This entry lists 23 T cell receptor beta chains sequenced from one sample in a study of T cell repertoires in cytomegalovirus infection. TCRdb re-analysed the reads in MiXCR, keeping a single row per CDR3 protein. The sample lists roughly 600,000 distinct CDR3 sequences; roughly 24% were seen once. Sequenced: CD8+ T cells from PBMCs. The receptors come from a human donor in good health (CMV status not recorded). Some clones in this sample may be carry-over from other donors' samples.

The genes are TRBV6-6 and TRBJ2-3, with 12 bases that match TRBD2. The trim removed 2 bases at V and 5 bases at J, leaving 8 bases unmatched. CDR3 length: 17 amino acids. Germline CDR1 and CDR2: MNHNY and SVGAGI (reference sequence). In DNA form, the CDR3 reads TGTGCCAGCAGTTACCCGCTAGCGGGGGGGCAAGGAGATACGCAGTATTTT. The encoded protein is CASSYPLAGGQGDTQYF.

The chain carries TRBV29-1 and TRBJ2-7; the D gene is possibly TRBD2 (5 bases). Looked up from germline, CDR1 is SQVTM and CDR2 is ANQGSEA. The CDR3 extends over 15 amino acids. The V end lost 4 bases, the J end lost 4 bases, and 20 bases lay between the germline ends. The CDR3 spells CSVANSEGTEYEQYF. The CDR3 DNA follows: TGCAGCGTTGCAAATTCAGAGGGTACTGAGTACGAGCAGTACTTC.

V usage is TRBV28 and J usage is TRBJ2-5; 7 nucleotides agree with TRBD2. Germline trimming cut 1 base from V and 0 bases from J; bases unmatched to any gene: 17. Germline loops: CDR1 MDHEN, CDR2 SYDVKM. The CDR3 length is 20 residues. In DNA form, the CDR3 reads TGTGCCAGCAGTTTATATACCCCGCCGTGGGGGGGGGGGTACCAAGAGACCCAGTACTTC. This translates into CASSLYTPPWGGGYQETQYF.

This clonotype has a handful of counts. The gene calls are TRBV7-9 and TRBJ1-5; D is uncertain. Germline values: CDR1 SEHNR, CDR2 FQNEAQ (reference sequence). The CDR3 runs 15 residues. Trimming took 1 base from V and 3 from J, leaving 10 bases between them. DNA of the CDR3: TGTGCCAGCAGCTTAGACGGGTCAATCAATCAGCCCCAGCATTTT. The encoded protein is CASSLDGSINQPQHF. The complete variable domain, with remaining parts taken from reference TRBV7-9 and TRBJ1-5, reads DTGVSQNPRHKITKRGQNVTFRCDPISEHNRLYWYRQTLGQGPEFLTYFQNEAQLEKSRLLSDRFSAERPKGSFSTLEIQRTEQGDSAMYLCASSLDGSINQPQHFGDGTRLSIL.

The chain carries TRBV6-8 and TRBJ2-1, with 7 bases identical to TRBD2. V lost 6 bases to trimming and J lost 6 bases; unmatched junction nucleotides: 8. Germline CDR1 reads MNHGY; CDR2 reads SAAAGT. The CDR3 runs 14 residues. Written as DNA, the CDR3 is TGTGCCAGCAGGAGGGAGCGGGGCTGCAATGAGCAGTTCTTC. Translating gives CASRRERGCNEQFF.

This chain uses TRBV25-1 with TRBJ2-5; 7 positions agree with TRBD2. CDR1 MGHDK and CDR2 SYGVNS come from the germline V gene. The V segment lost 6 bases and the J segment 2 bases; nucleotides outside the gene matches: 9. The CDR3 extends over 15 amino acids. The CDR3 here is CASRHRRGVQETQYF. CDR3 in DNA: TGTGCCAGCAGGCATCGACGGGGGGTACAAGAGACCCAGTACTTC.

As concerns this clonotype: A much larger clone differs by one base, so this may be a read error. The chain employs TRBV11-3 and TRBJ2-3; 7 nucleotides match TRBD2. The CDR3 totals 16 residues. In germline, CDR1 is SGHNT, CDR2 YENEEA. CDR3 coding DNA: TGTGTCAGCAGCTTAGGGGTTAGCGGGAGCACAGATACGCAGTATTTT. This gives the protein CVSSLGVSGSTDTQYF.

This clonotype was detected only a few times. The V call is TRBV7-9, the J call TRBJ2-1; D is undetermined. The CDR3 totals 16 residues. The V end lost 1 base, the J end lost 0 bases, and 10 bases lay between the germline ends. Germline assignment: CDR1 SEHNR and CDR2 FQNEAQ (reference sequence). CDR3 nucleotide sequence: TGTGCCAGCAGCTTAGTAACGGCGAGCTCCTACAATGAGCAGTTCTTC. Amino acid sequence: CASSLVTASSYNEQFF.

There are a few counts of this clonotype. The V call is TRBV5-6, the J call TRBJ1-5, with D tentatively TRBD1 (5 bases). The germline gives CDR1 SGHDT, CDR2 YYEEEE. This CDR3 spans 16 amino acids. V was clipped by 2 bases and J by 5 bases, with 17 bases between them. CDR3 residues: CASSFTQGLEYQPQHF. The CDR3 DNA sequence: TGTGCCAGCAGCTTCACTCAGGGTCTAGAATATCAGCCCCAGCATTTT.

This clonotype has more than one count but fewer than ten. The chain carries TRBV27 and TRBJ2-1, with a tentative D call TRBD2 (6 bases). The CDR3 runs 15 residues. Germline loops: CDR1 MNHEY, CDR2 SMNVEV (reference sequence). V was shortened by 7 bases and J by 3 bases, with 16 bases between the two germline ends. This chain's CDR3 is CASTEVGGIYNEQFF. The CDR3 region has the DNA TGTGCCAGCACTGAAGTTGGAGGGATCTACAATGAGCAGTTCTTC.

This clonotype has a handful of counts. This chain joins TRBV6-6 and TRBJ2-7; D not resolved. V shed 5 bases and J shed 2 bases, with 13 bases lying between them. The CDR3 loop spans 14 amino acids. From germline, CDR1 is MNHNY and CDR2 SVGAGI (reference sequence). The CDR3 protein is CASSGLQIPYEQYF. The CDR3 region has the DNA TGTGCCAGCAGTGGATTGCAGATCCCCTACGAGCAGTACTTC.

This clonotype was picked up many times. The rearrangement joins TRBV7-6 to TRBJ2-7; weak D call: TRBD2 (5 bases). Per the germline V gene, CDR1 is SGHVS and CDR2 is FNYEAQ. This CDR3 comprises 15 residues. Trimming took 3 bases from V and 3 from J, leaving 15 bases between them. The CDR3 region is CASSLGRSHDYEQYF. CDR3 coding DNA: TGTGCCAGCAGCTTGGGGAGAAGTCATGACTACGAGCAGTACTTC. Variable domain in full (rest from reference TRBV7-6 and TRBJ2-7): GAGVSQSPRYKVTKRGQDVALRCDPISGHVSLYWYRQALGQGPEFLTYFNYEAQQDKSGLPNDRFSAERPEGSISTLTIQRTEQRDSAMYRCASSLGRSHDYEQYFGPGTRLTVT.

In its sample, this clonotype was seen a few times. The chain employs TRBV6-8 and TRBJ2-1; 11 bases are a match to TRBD2. With 4 bases clipped from V and 8 bases from J, the junction kept 7 bases outside the gene matches. Germline CDR1 reads MNHGY; CDR2 reads SAAAGT. This CDR3 region has 15 residues. The chain's CDR3 is CASSLVGTSGHEQFF. For the CDR3, the DNA is TGTGCCAGCAGTTTGGTGGGGACTAGCGGCCATGAGCAGTTCTTC.

This clonotype came up a few times. The chain joins TRBV7-6 to TRBJ1-6, with D possibly matching TRBD1 (5 bases). The V end was cut by 5 bases, the J end by 7 bases, with 6 bases between. This CDR3 is built from 12 residues. Germline V gene lookup returns CDR1 SGHVS and CDR2 FNYEAQ. The CDR3 region has the DNA TGTGCCAGCAGCCGACAGAATTCACCCCTCCACTTT. Its protein is CASSRQNSPLHF.

The sample holds a few counts of this clonotype. The CDR3 here is CSAGQAYGYTF. CDR3 sequence (DNA): TGCAGTGCTGGACAGGCCTATGGCTACACCTTC. The V gene is TRBV20-1, the J gene TRBJ1-2, with TRBD1 matching 7 bases. Per the germline V gene, CDR1 is DFQATT and CDR2 is SNEGSKA (reference sequence). V was pared by 5 bases and J by 4 bases, with 1 base of the junction left unmatched. The CDR3 length is 11 residues.

The sample holds many counts of this clonotype. This chain connects TRBV28 to TRBJ1-1, with D maybe TRBD1 (6 bases). This CDR3 is built from 14 residues. Germline CDR1 is MDHEN and CDR2 is SYDVKM. Trimming stripped 3 bases from V and 6 bases from J, with 14 bases between. The chain's CDR3 is CASSFGGALAEAFF. The CDR3 nucleotides are TGTGCCAGCAGTTTCGGGGGGGCGCTGGCTGAAGCTTTCTTT.

In nucleotides, the CDR3 is TGTGCCAGCAGCCTGATACCCGGGGAAGAGACCCAGTACTTC. Translating gives CASSLIPGEETQYF. The genes are TRBV7-9 and TRBJ2-5, with TRBD2 as a possible D gene (5 bases). The V gene lost 5 bases and the J gene lost 3 bases, with 13 bases spanning the gap. The CDR3 length is 14 residues. CDR1 is SEHNR, CDR2 FQNEAQ, per germline (reference sequence).

This clonotype was detected ten times or more. The V gene is TRBV7-2, the J gene TRBJ1-1, with no clear D. The germline CDR1 and CDR2 sequences are SGHTA and FQGNSA. This CDR3 region has 11 residues. With 5 bases removed from V and 4 bases from J, the gap between germline ends came to 5 bases. This CDR3 reads CASSKITEAFF. For the CDR3, the DNA is TGTGCCAGCAGCAAAATCACTGAAGCTTTCTTT.

This clonotype was found many times. The gene calls are TRBV7-2 and TRBJ1-1; tentative D call: TRBD1 (6 bases). Between the trimmed V and J ends, which lost 0 bases and 1 base, there was a span of 9 bases. The length of the CDR3 is 15 residues. Germline lookup yields CDR1 SGHTA and CDR2 FQGNSA. This chain's CDR3 is CASSLAGTPNTEAFF. Written as DNA, the CDR3 is TGTGCCAGCAGCTTAGCTGGGACACCGAACACTGAAGCTTTCTTT.

The table lists this clonotype with a few counts. This chain joins TRBV10-3 and TRBJ2-3; D is perhaps TRBD2 (6 bases). From germline, CDR1 is ENHRY and CDR2 SYGVKD. CDR3 length: 12 amino acids. Trimming stripped 6 bases from V and 5 bases from J, with 9 bases between. CDR3 loop: CAIRETRDTQYF. The CDR3 DNA sequence: TGTGCCATCAGAGAGACTAGAGATACGCAGTATTTT.

The chain links TRBV7-9 to TRBJ1-5, with TRBD1 matching 7 bases. Per germline, CDR1 SEHNR and CDR2 FQNEAQ (reference sequence). J was trimmed by 0 bases and V by 10 bases; bases with no gene match: 12. The CDR3 extends over 16 amino acids. The CDR3: CAISTGQSYSNQPQHF. The CDR3 DNA reads TGTGCCATTTCGACAGGGCAAAGCTATAGCAATCAGCCCCAGCATTTT.

This clonotype appeared a few times. The chain has TRBV10-3 and TRBJ1-1, with a possible D match to TRBD1 (6 bases). CDR1 and CDR2 from the germline V gene are ENHRY and SYGVKD. V was pared by 4 bases and J by 8 bases, with 17 bases between. There are 14 residues in the CDR3. CDR3 amino acids: CAISGAGVVLEAFF. The CDR3 nucleotides are TGTGCCATCAGTGGGGCAGGGGTGGTCCTGGAAGCTTTCTTT.

A word on this clonotype: A much larger clone lies one base from this, so it may be a read error. The genes are TRBV7-6 and TRBJ2-1; 14 bases fit TRBD2. The CDR3 extends over 17 amino acids. V lost 4 bases to trimming and J lost 5 bases; unmatched junction nucleotides: 7. Germline V gene lookup returns CDR1 SGHVS and CDR2 FNYEAQ. The CDR3 region is CASSSGTSGGLHNEQFF. The DNA for the CDR3 is TGTGCCAGCAGCTCAGGGACTAGCGGGGGCCTACACAATGAGCAGTTCTTC. The complete variable domain, with remaining parts taken from reference TRBV7-6 and TRBJ2-1, reads GAGVSQSPRYKVTKRGQDVALRCDPISGHVSLYWYRQALGQGPEFLTYFNYEAQQDKSGLPNDRFSAERPEGSISTLTIQRTEQRDSAMYRCASSSGTSGGLHNEQFFGPGTRLTVL.